This T cell receptor beta chain was recovered during a study of T-cell reconstitution after alpha-beta-depleted transplantation in children. Germline CDR1 and CDR2: SNHLY and FYNNEI. Trimming stripped 4 bases from V and 4 bases from J, with 13 bases between. This CDR3 has 14 residues. Library preparation (for TCRbeta) was performed with unique molecular identifiers. TCRdb reanalysed the PCR reads using MiXCR and keeps one entry per CDR3 protein. The data show approximately 520,000 distinct CDR3 sequences, about 31% seen once. The chain couples TRBV2 to TRBJ2-5; TRBD2 is a possible D gene (6 bases). This clonotype originated in a human donor who donated a stem cell graft to a child with aplastic anemia. The material sequenced was PBMCs from the stem cell graft donor, taken from the stem cell graft. The chain's CDR3 is CASSGDSSGETQYF. In DNA form, the CDR3 reads TGTGCCAGCAGTGGGGACTCATCTGGAGAGACCCAGTACTTC. The entire variable domain, with the rest obtained from reference TRBV2 and TRBJ2-5, is as follows: EPEVTQTPSHQVTQMGQEVILRCVPISNHLYFYWYRQILGQKVEFLVSFYNNEISEKSEIFDDQFSVERPDGSNFTLKIRSTKLEDSAMYFCASSGDSSGETQYFGPGTRLLVL.